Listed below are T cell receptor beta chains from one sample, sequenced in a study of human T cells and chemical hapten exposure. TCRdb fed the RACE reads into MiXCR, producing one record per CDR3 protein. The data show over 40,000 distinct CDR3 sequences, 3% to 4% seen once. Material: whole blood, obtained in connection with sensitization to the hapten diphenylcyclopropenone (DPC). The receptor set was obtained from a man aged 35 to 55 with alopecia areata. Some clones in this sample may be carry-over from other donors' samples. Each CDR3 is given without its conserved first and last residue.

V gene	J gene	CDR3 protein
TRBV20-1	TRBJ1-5	SAGTGSGGDQPQH
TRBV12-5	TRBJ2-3	ASGVTLAGGPPDTQY
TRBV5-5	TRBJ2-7	ASSLDQGEGYEQY
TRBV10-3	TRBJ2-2	AISEVSGGELF
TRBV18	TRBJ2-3	ASSPPNRASSTDTQY
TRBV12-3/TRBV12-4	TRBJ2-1	ASSPQDSHSYNEQF
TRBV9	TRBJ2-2	ASSQGGANTGELF
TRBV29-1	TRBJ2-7	SVRDSLTYEQY
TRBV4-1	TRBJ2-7	ASSQEWRVELYEQY
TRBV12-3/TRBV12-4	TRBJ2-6	ASSLGRRGLSGANVLT
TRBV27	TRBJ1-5	ASSFQGSSAQH
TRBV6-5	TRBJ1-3	ATGGLGNTIY
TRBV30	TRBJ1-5	AWSADRADQPQH
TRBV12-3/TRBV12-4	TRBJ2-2	ASSPGVGELF
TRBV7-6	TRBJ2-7	ASSLNGYEQY
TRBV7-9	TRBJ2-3	ASSDHFSPSTDTQY
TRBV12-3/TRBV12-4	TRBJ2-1	ASSFSTSGSGEQF
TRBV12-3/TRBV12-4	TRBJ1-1	ASSPQGAGGTEAF
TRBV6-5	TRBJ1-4	ASSYSNRGREKLF
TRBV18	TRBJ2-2	ASSGQGNTGELF
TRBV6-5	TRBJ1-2	ASSSPRRDGSYGYT
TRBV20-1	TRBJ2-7	SARVFPGQIYEQY
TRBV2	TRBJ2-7	ASSLSYEQY
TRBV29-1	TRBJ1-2	SVDLAGLYGYT
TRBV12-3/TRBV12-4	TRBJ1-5	ASRSGQGSNQPQH
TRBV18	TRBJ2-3	ASSPGSKRDTQY
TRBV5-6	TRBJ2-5	ASSLIVGGETQY
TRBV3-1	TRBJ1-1	ASSQSPSPNTEAF
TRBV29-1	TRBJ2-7	SVVGARQGPQY
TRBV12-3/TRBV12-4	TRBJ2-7	ASRLDSLGHEQY
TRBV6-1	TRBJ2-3	ASSGLAGGPDTQY
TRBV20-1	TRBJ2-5	SVLRVGGETQY
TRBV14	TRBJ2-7	ASSPLGRHGEQY
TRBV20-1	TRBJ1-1	SASFRGRTANTEAF
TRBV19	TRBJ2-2	ASTQMGGTGELF
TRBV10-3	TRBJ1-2	AISESIASYYGYT
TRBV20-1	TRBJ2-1	SARDLLAGVRNEQF
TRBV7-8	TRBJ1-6	ASSLGGPPLYSPLH
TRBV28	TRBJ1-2	ASSQGKTNYGYT
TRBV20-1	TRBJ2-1	SAQGGWAGNEQF
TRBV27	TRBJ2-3	ASSLSRAGTDTQY
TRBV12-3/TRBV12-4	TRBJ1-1	ASRPTGNTEAF
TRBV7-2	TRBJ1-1	ASGNRLNTEAF
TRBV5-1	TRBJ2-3	ASRSGTSDQRIYTQY
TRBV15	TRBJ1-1	ATSRDRQAINTEAF
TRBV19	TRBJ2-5	ASSMGRDQETQY
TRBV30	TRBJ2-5	AYLRAGARTQY
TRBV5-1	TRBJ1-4	ASSPGHLATNEKLF
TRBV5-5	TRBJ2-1	ASSLAFGGSSYNEQF
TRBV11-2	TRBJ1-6	ASSFDNSPLH
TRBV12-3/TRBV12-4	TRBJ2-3	ASSQSAYTDTQY
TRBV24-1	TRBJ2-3	ATSDRFRGDTQY
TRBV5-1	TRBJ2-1	ASTPGQTYNEQF
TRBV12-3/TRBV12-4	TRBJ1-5	ASSRGPKGPQH
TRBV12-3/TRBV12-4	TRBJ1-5	ASSPRAPGAQH